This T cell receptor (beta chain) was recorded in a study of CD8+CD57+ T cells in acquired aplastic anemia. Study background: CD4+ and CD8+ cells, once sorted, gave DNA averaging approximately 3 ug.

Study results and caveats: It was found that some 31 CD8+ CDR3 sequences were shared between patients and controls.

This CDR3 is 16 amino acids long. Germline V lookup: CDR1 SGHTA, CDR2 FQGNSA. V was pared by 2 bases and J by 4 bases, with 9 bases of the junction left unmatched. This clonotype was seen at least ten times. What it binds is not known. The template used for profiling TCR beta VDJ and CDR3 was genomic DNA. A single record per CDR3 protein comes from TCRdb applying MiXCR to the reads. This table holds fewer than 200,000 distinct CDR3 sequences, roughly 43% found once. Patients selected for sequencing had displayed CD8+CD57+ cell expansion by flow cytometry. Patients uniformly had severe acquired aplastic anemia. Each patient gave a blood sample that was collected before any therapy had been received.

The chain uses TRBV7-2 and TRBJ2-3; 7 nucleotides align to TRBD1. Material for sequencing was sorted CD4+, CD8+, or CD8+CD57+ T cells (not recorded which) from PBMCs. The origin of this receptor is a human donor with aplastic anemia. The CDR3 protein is CASSLPAGGSADTQYF. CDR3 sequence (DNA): TGTGCCAGCAGCTTACCCGCAGGGGGTAGCGCAGATACGCAGTATTTT.